The 14 T cell receptor beta chains below all came from one sample that was sequenced in a study of blood T cell repertoires in COVID-19. Assay: immunoSEQ multiplex PCR; the TCRdb copy retains only in-frame clones and omits some. The repertoire holds about 140,000 clones, with approximately 78% as singletons. The sample taken for sequencing was peripheral blood. The origin of the receptors is a woman of 80 years or more with acute or convalescent COVID-19.

The chain has TRBV5-5 and TRBJ1-1, with 11 bases matching TRBD1. Germline CDR1 reads SGHKS; CDR2 reads YYEKEE (reference sequence). The length of the CDR3 is 16 residues. V dropped 2 bases and J dropped 8; count of bases not matched to a gene: 11. The CDR3 sequence: CASSLIPGQGELEAFF. The CDR3 DNA is TGTGCCAGCAGCTTAATCCCGGGACAGGGGGAACTAGAAGCTTTCTTT.

This clone has a single count. This chain links TRBV28 with TRBJ2-1, with D perhaps matching TRBD1 (6 bases). This CDR3 contains 13 residues. V was pared by 6 bases and J by 15 bases, with 21 bases between. CDR1 is MDHEN and CDR2 is SYDVKM in the germline V gene. The CDR3 DNA follows: TGTGCCAGCAGGGCTAGGGGGACCTTTGGACGGTTCTTC. Translating gives CASRARGTFGRFF.

This chain links TRBV28 with TRBJ2-1, with 8 bases aligning to TRBD2. V trimming: 6 bases; J trimming: 6 bases; junction bases outside the gene matches: 13. The length of the CDR3 is 16 residues. The germline gives CDR1 MDHEN, CDR2 SYDVKM. The CDR3 protein is CASRRSHGTRGNEQFF. The CDR3 DNA reads as TGTGCCAGCAGACGATCTCACGGGACTAGGGGCAATGAGCAGTTCTTC.

This clone was found once. The CDR3 nucleotides are TGTGCCAGCAGTGAAGGGGGACAGGGGGTCGGTCAGCCCCAGCATTTT. Its protein is CASSEGGQGVGQPQHF. The chain links TRBV2 to TRBJ1-5; 11 positions agree with TRBD1. Germline V gives CDR1 SNHLY, CDR2 FYNNEI. This CDR3 is built from 16 residues. After removal of 1 base from V and 6 bases from J, the junction contained 5 bases not matched to a gene.

V and J are TRBV3-1 (or the pseudogene TRBV3-2) and TRBJ1-6, with D maybe TRBD1 (5 bases). The CDR3 consists of 18 residues. Germline lookup yields CDR1 LGHDT and CDR2 YNNKEL (reference sequence). The V gene lost 0 bases and the J gene lost 0 bases, with 12 bases spanning the gap. As DNA, the CDR3 is TGTGCCAGCAGCCAAGACAGGGCAGGTATCTCCTATAATTCACCCCTCCACTTT. Translated: CASSQDRAGISYNSPLHF.

CDR3 region: CASSFGQTQETQYF. CDR3 DNA sequence: TGTGCCAGCAGTTTTGGACAGACCCAAGAGACCCAGTACTTC. The chain carries TRBV5-4 and TRBJ2-5; D is possibly TRBD1 (6 bases). The CDR3 loop spans 14 amino acids. From germline, CDR1 is SGHNT and CDR2 YYREEE (reference sequence). With 5 bases removed from V and 1 base from J, the gap between germline ends came to 12 bases.

The J gene is TRBJ1-6, the V gene TRBV19, with D perhaps TRBD1 (6 bases). Trimming pared 5 bases from V and 9 bases from J, leaving 14 bases between. Germline V gives CDR1 LNHDA, CDR2 SQIVND (reference sequence). The CDR3 sequence is 14 residues long. CDR3 protein: CASSSQGPGSPLHF. In nucleotides, the CDR3 is TGTGCCAGTAGTTCGCAGGGGCCGGGTTCACCCCTCCACTTT.

The chain has TRBV2 and TRBJ2-5; D call uncertain. Germline values: CDR1 SNHLY, CDR2 FYNNEI. This CDR3 has 15 residues. V was cut by 2 bases and J by 2 bases, with 12 bases left in between. This chain's CDR3 is CASSEFVSRQETQYF. Here the CDR3 DNA reads TGTGCCAGCAGTGAATTTGTGAGCAGGCAAGAGACCCAGTACTTC.

This clone was seen repeatedly, ten times or more. The DNA for the CDR3 is TGTGCCTGGAGTAAAACAGGGGATACTGGCTACACCTTC. Translation: CAWSKTGDTGYTF. The gene calls are TRBV30 and TRBJ1-2, with TRBD1 matching 7 bases. CDR1 is GTSNPN, CDR2 SVGIG, per germline (reference sequence). Losses at the gene ends were 2 bases for V and 7 bases for J; bases not matched to a gene: 7. The CDR3 runs 13 residues.

This clone has a handful of counts. This chain links TRBV5-1 with TRBJ2-1, with TRBD2 matching over 13 bases. Trimming took 4 bases from V and 6 from J; bases not matched to a gene: 7. Germline CDR1 reads SGHRS; CDR2 reads YFSETQ. The CDR3 is 16 residues long. The CDR3 sequence: CASSPTGTSGVNEQFF. DNA for the CDR3: TGCGCCAGCAGCCCTACCGGGACTAGCGGGGTCAATGAGCAGTTCTTC.

The sample holds one count of this clone. CDR3 in amino acids: CASSSPYRGLNTGELFF. The CDR3 DNA sequence: TGTGCCAGCAGCTCCCCCTACAGGGGGCTAAACACCGGGGAGCTGTTTTTT. The chain recombines TRBV11-2 with TRBJ2-2; 9 positions match TRBD1. The CDR3 is made up of 17 amino acids. In germline, CDR1 is SGHAT, CDR2 FQNNGV. Trimming took 4 bases from V and 2 from J; bases not matched to a gene: 8.

The CDR3 region has the DNA TGCAGCGTTGCCGGACTAGCGAGGAATGAGCAGTTCTTC. It encodes CSVAGLARNEQFF. The V gene is TRBV29-1, the J gene TRBJ2-1; 9 bases are a match to TRBD2. This CDR3 has 13 residues. From germline, CDR1 is SQVTM and CDR2 ANQGSEA. J gave up 7 bases and V 4 bases, and 5 bases lay outside the gene matches.

CDR3 sequence: CASKIRGYQYAQHF. CDR3 DNA sequence: TGTGCCAGCAAAATCAGGGGGTATCAATATGCCCAGCATTTT. The chain couples TRBV28 to TRBJ1-5; 7 nucleotides match TRBD1. Germline trimming cut 7 bases from V and 11 bases from J; bases unmatched to any gene: 14. In germline, CDR1 is MDHEN, CDR2 SYDVKM. CDR3 length: 14 amino acids. Looking up the rest from reference TRBV28 and TRBJ1-5 gives the full variable domain: DVKVTQSSRYLVKRTGEKVFLECVQDMDHENMFWYRQDPGLGLRLIYFSYDVKMKEKGDIPEGYSVSREKKERFSLILESASTNQTSMYLCASKIRGYQYAQHFGDGTRLSIL.

The chain is built from TRBV4-2 and TRBJ2-3, with 12 bases matching TRBD2. The length of the CDR3 is 15 residues. Per germline, CDR1 LGHNA and CDR2 YNFKEQ. The V gene end was trimmed by 4 bases and the J gene end by 6 bases; junction bases not matched to a gene: 5. The DNA for the CDR3 is TGTGCCAGCAGCCGAGGCACTAGCGGGGGGGATACGCAGTATTTT. This translates into CASSRGTSGGDTQYF.